These T cell receptor beta chains were read from a single sample in a study of Ad26.COV2.S vaccination and SARS-CoV-2 variants. The assay was immunoSEQ multiplex PCR, and TCRdb's table has in-frame clones only and misses some. Counted here are about 330,000 clones, roughly 90% occurring once; the ten biggest clones make up around 5.5%. The sample here was peripheral blood, taken in a trial of Ad26.COV2.S vaccine versus placebo. These receptors were obtained from a person between 18 and 59 years old who received the Ad26.COV2.S COVID-19 vaccine or a placebo. Both conserved end residues are part of each CDR3. Each record gives: clone size, V gene, J gene, D gene, CDR3 protein, CDR3 DNA. D genes are given only for firm matches. Only part of the rows carry a size: once, few, many, or a class if the clone is expanded.

clone size: -
V gene: TRBV10-2
J gene: TRBJ1-6
D gene: -
CDR3 protein: CASSEDVYSPLHF
CDR3 DNA: TGCGCCAGCAGTGAAGATGTGTATTCACCCCTCCACTTT

clone size: -
V gene: TRBV12-3/TRBV12-4
J gene: TRBJ1-2
D gene: -
CDR3 protein: CASSQGRGYTF
CDR3 DNA: TGTGCCAGCAGCCAAGGGCGGGGCTACACCTTC

clone size: -
V gene: TRBV12-3/TRBV12-4
J gene: TRBJ1-5
D gene: -
CDR3 protein: CASSRTDNQPQHF
CDR3 DNA: TGTGCCAGCAGCCGGACGGATAATCAGCCCCAGCATTTT

clone size: -
V gene: TRBV7-8
J gene: TRBJ1-1
D gene: -
CDR3 protein: CASSLGPRMLNTEAFF
CDR3 DNA: TGTGCCAGCAGCTTAGGTCCCCGGATGTTGAACACTGAAGCTTTCTTT

clone size: -
V gene: TRBV3-1/TRBV3-2
J gene: TRBJ1-6
D gene: -
CDR3 protein: CASSQENYYSPLHF
CDR3 DNA: TGTGCCAGCAGCCAAGAGAACTACTATTCACCCCTCCACTTT

clone size: -
V gene: TRBV18
J gene: TRBJ1-3
D gene: -
CDR3 protein: CASSPLPGDINTIYF
CDR3 DNA: TGTGCCAGCTCACCCCTCCCGGGAGATATAAACACCATATATTTT

clone size: few
V gene: TRBV27
J gene: TRBJ1-6
D gene: -
CDR3 protein: CASSLGVRNSPLHF
CDR3 DNA: TGTGCCAGCAGTTTGGGGGTACGGAATTCACCCCTCCACTTT

clone size: -
V gene: TRBV24-1
J gene: TRBJ2-1
D gene: TRBD2
CDR3 protein: CATSDPLAGGAYNEQFF
CDR3 DNA: TGTGCCACCAGTGATCCCCTAGCGGGAGGTGCCTACAATGAGCAGTTCTTC

clone size: few
V gene: TRBV2
J gene: TRBJ1-2
D gene: -
CDR3 protein: CASSENLYYGYTF
CDR3 DNA: TGTGCCAGCAGTGAAAATCTATACTATGGCTACACCTTC

clone size: -
V gene: TRBV6-5
J gene: TRBJ1-1
D gene: -
CDR3 protein: CASSYWEGAEAFF
CDR3 DNA: TGTGCCAGCAGTTATTGGGAGGGGGCTGAAGCTTTCTTT

clone size: -
V gene: TRBV2
J gene: TRBJ2-5
D gene: TRBD1
CDR3 protein: CASTGQGETQYF
CDR3 DNA: TGTGCCAGCACCGGACAGGGGGAGACCCAGTACTTC

clone size: -
V gene: TRBV6-2/TRBV6-3
J gene: TRBJ2-1
D gene: TRBD2
CDR3 protein: CASSDHGTSRYNEQFF
CDR3 DNA: TGTGCCAGCAGTGACCATGGGACTAGCCGATACAATGAGCAGTTCTTC

clone size: -
V gene: TRBV2
J gene: TRBJ2-3
D gene: TRBD2
CDR3 protein: CASTKRETDTQYF
CDR3 DNA: TGTGCCAGCACAAAGCGGGAGACAGATACGCAGTATTTT

clone size: -
V gene: TRBV4-1
J gene: TRBJ2-7
D gene: TRBD1
CDR3 protein: CASSQDVNRGIYEQYF
CDR3 DNA: TGCGCCAGCAGCCAAGATGTCAACAGGGGGATCTACGAGCAGTACTTC

clone size: -
V gene: TRBV21-1
J gene: TRBJ2-7
D gene: -
CDR3 protein: CASSKPRTGGHEQYF
CDR3 DNA: TGTGCCAGCAGCAAACCCCGGACAGGGGGTCACGAGCAGTACTTC

clone size: -
V gene: TRBV7-3
J gene: TRBJ2-1
D gene: -
CDR3 protein: CASTLAGNSYNEQFF
CDR3 DNA: TGTGCCAGCACCCTTGCGGGGAATTCCTACAATGAGCAGTTCTTC

clone size: -
V gene: TRBV19
J gene: TRBJ2-3
D gene: -
CDR3 protein: CASSFLGVGTDTQYF
CDR3 DNA: TGTGCCAGTAGTTTTTTAGGGGTCGGAACAGATACGCAGTATTTT

clone size: -
V gene: TRBV28
J gene: TRBJ1-1
D gene: TRBD1
CDR3 protein: CASSLTGTVDTEAFF
CDR3 DNA: TGTGCCAGCAGTTTAACCGGGACAGTCGACACTGAAGCTTTCTTT

clone size: -
V gene: TRBV29-1
J gene: TRBJ2-7
D gene: TRBD2
CDR3 protein: CSVEDGTSGGVSSPYEQYF
CDR3 DNA: TGCAGCGTTGAAGATGGAACTAGCGGGGGTGTATCGTCTCCGTACGAGCAGTACTTC

clone size: -
V gene: TRBV7-8
J gene: TRBJ2-3
D gene: TRBD2
CDR3 protein: CASSQLAGTQYF
CDR3 DNA: TGTGCCAGCAGCCAACTAGCGGGTACGCAGTATTTT

clone size: -
V gene: TRBV10-3
J gene: TRBJ1-2
D gene: -
CDR3 protein: CAIRITEVYGYTF
CDR3 DNA: TGTGCCATCAGGATAACGGAGGTTTATGGCTACACCTTC

clone size: -
V gene: TRBV11-3
J gene: TRBJ1-1
D gene: -
CDR3 protein: CASSLDLGNTEAFF
CDR3 DNA: TGTGCCAGCAGCTTAGATCTGGGTAACACTGAAGCTTTCTTT

clone size: once
V gene: TRBV29-1
J gene: TRBJ1-1
D gene: -
CDR3 protein: CSVGSGLNTEAFF
CDR3 DNA: TGCAGCGTTGGGAGTGGATTGAACACTGAAGCTTTCTTT

clone size: -
V gene: TRBV4-1
J gene: TRBJ2-5
D gene: -
CDR3 protein: CASSQRGLTQYQETQYF
CDR3 DNA: TGCGCCAGCAGCCAGAGGGGACTGACGCAGTACCAAGAGACCCAGTACTTC

clone size: -
V gene: TRBV19
J gene: TRBJ1-4
D gene: -
CDR3 protein: CASSSRVGNEKLFF
CDR3 DNA: TGTGCCAGTAGTAGCCGGGTAGGAAATGAAAAACTGTTTTTT

clone size: -
V gene: TRBV6-1
J gene: TRBJ1-2
D gene: -
CDR3 protein: CASSEAMGKHYGYTF
CDR3 DNA: TGTGCCAGCAGTGAAGCGATGGGAAAGCACTATGGCTACACCTTC

clone size: -
V gene: TRBV6-5
J gene: TRBJ1-1
D gene: -
CDR3 protein: CASSSRINTEAFF
CDR3 DNA: TGTGCCAGCAGCTCCAGGATAAACACTGAAGCTTTCTTT

clone size: -
V gene: TRBV27
J gene: TRBJ2-7
D gene: -
CDR3 protein: CASSLSLGRAARLYEQYF
CDR3 DNA: TGTGCCAGCAGTTTAAGCCTAGGGAGAGCAGCCCGGCTCTACGAGCAGTACTTC

clone size: -
V gene: TRBV19
J gene: TRBJ2-3
D gene: -
CDR3 protein: CASSAASTDTQYF
CDR3 DNA: TGTGCCAGTTCCGCAGCTAGCACAGATACGCAGTATTTT

clone size: -
V gene: TRBV13
J gene: TRBJ1-1
D gene: -
CDR3 protein: CASSLESNTEAFF
CDR3 DNA: TGTGCCAGCAGCTTAGAGAGTAACACTGAAGCTTTCTTT

clone size: -
V gene: TRBV20-1
J gene: TRBJ1-2
D gene: -
CDR3 protein: CSASGSYGYTF
CDR3 DNA: TGCAGTGCTAGTGGGTCTTATGGCTACACCTTC

clone size: -
V gene: TRBV7-7
J gene: TRBJ1-1
D gene: -
CDR3 protein: CASSSTVNTEAFF
CDR3 DNA: TGTGCCAGCAGCTCGACAGTGAACACTGAAGCTTTCTTT

clone size: -
V gene: TRBV5-4
J gene: TRBJ2-1
D gene: TRBD2
CDR3 protein: CASSLGLAGYNEQFF
CDR3 DNA: TGTGCCAGCAGCCTTGGACTAGCGGGATACAATGAGCAGTTCTTC

clone size: -
V gene: TRBV4-1
J gene: TRBJ2-1
D gene: -
CDR3 protein: CASSQESRLAVPYNEQFF
CDR3 DNA: TGCGCCAGCAGCCAAGAATCCCGTCTAGCAGTCCCCTACAATGAGCAGTTCTTC

clone size: -
V gene: TRBV11-2
J gene: TRBJ2-1
D gene: -
CDR3 protein: CASGERHLYNEQFF
CDR3 DNA: TGTGCCAGCGGGGAGCGGCATCTTTACAATGAGCAGTTCTTC

clone size: -
V gene: TRBV11-2
J gene: TRBJ2-1
D gene: -
CDR3 protein: CASSLWAAPQEQFF
CDR3 DNA: TGTGCCAGCAGCTTATGGGCGGCCCCCCAAGAGCAGTTCTTC

clone size: -
V gene: TRBV6-5
J gene: TRBJ1-1
D gene: -
CDR3 protein: CASSYEGRGAEAFF
CDR3 DNA: TGTGCCAGCAGTTACGAGGGGCGGGGAGCTGAAGCTTTCTTT

clone size: -
V gene: TRBV5-4
J gene: TRBJ2-5
D gene: -
CDR3 protein: CASSRTGEETQYF
CDR3 DNA: TGTGCCAGCAGTCGAACAGGTGAAGAGACCCAGTACTTC

clone size: -
V gene: TRBV3-1/TRBV3-2
J gene: TRBJ1-4
D gene: TRBD1
CDR3 protein: CASGQGEEKLFF
CDR3 DNA: TGTGCCAGCGGGCAGGGGGAAGAAAAACTGTTTTTT

clone size: once
V gene: TRBV7-6
J gene: TRBJ2-5
D gene: TRBD2
CDR3 protein: CASSLVTSGRETQYF
CDR3 DNA: TGTGCCAGCAGCTTAGTGACTAGCGGGAGAGAGACCCAGTACTTC

clone size: -
V gene: TRBV9
J gene: TRBJ1-1
D gene: -
CDR3 protein: CASSVTRGGSTEAFF
CDR3 DNA: TGTGCCAGCAGCGTAACCCGAGGGGGGAGCACTGAAGCTTTCTTT

clone size: -
V gene: TRBV11-2
J gene: TRBJ1-2
D gene: TRBD1
CDR3 protein: CASSADAGTGPYGYTF
CDR3 DNA: TGTGCCAGCAGCGCAGACGCCGGGACAGGGCCTTATGGCTACACCTTC

clone size: -
V gene: TRBV6-5
J gene: TRBJ1-1
D gene: -
CDR3 protein: CASILRTEAFF
CDR3 DNA: TGTGCCAGCATATTACGCACTGAAGCTTTCTTT

clone size: few
V gene: TRBV2
J gene: TRBJ1-5
D gene: -
CDR3 protein: CASSERGWGNQPQHF
CDR3 DNA: TGTGCCAGCAGTGAAAGAGGGTGGGGGAATCAGCCCCAGCATTTT

clone size: -
V gene: TRBV5-8
J gene: TRBJ2-1
D gene: TRBD2
CDR3 protein: CASSFGTSGSNEQFF
CDR3 DNA: TGTGCCAGCAGCTTCGGGACTAGCGGGAGTAATGAGCAGTTCTTC

clone size: -
V gene: TRBV27
J gene: TRBJ2-7
D gene: -
CDR3 protein: CASSLGRAYEQYF
CDR3 DNA: TGTGCCAGCAGTTTAGGCAGGGCCTACGAGCAGTACTTC